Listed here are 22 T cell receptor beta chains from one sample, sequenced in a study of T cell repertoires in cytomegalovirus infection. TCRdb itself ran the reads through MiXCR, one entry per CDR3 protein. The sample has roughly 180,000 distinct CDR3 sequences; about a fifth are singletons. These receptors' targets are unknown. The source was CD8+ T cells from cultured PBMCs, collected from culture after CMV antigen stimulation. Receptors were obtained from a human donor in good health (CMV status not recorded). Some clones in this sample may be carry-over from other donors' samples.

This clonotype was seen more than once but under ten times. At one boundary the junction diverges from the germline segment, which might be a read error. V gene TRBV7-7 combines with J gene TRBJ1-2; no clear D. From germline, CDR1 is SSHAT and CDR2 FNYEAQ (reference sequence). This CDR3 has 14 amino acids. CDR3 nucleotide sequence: TGTGCTAGCAGCTTAAGGCGACGGGGAGCAGGCTACACCTTC. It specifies CASSLRRRGAGYTF.

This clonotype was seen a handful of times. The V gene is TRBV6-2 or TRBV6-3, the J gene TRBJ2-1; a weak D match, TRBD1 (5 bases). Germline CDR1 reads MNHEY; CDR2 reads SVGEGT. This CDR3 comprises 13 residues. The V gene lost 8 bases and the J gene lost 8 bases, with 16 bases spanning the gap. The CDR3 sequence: CASLLSRGHEQFF. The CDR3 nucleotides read TGTGCCAGCCTCCTTTCTAGGGGCCATGAGCAGTTCTTC.

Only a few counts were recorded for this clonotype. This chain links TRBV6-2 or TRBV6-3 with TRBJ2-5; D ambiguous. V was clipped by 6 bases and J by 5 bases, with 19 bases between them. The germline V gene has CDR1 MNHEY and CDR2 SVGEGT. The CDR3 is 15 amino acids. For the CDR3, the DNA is TGTGCCAGCAGCCCTTTGGCGGCAGGCAGGGAGACCCAGTACTTC. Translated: CASSPLAAGRETQYF.

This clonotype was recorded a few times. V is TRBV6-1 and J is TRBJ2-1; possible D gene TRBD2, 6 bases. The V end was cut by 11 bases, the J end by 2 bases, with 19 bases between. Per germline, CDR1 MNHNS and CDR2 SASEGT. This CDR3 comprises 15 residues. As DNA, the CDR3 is TGTGCCGCAGACGGACGGAGGGGCACCTACAATGAGCAGTTCTTC. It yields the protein CAADGRRGTYNEQFF.

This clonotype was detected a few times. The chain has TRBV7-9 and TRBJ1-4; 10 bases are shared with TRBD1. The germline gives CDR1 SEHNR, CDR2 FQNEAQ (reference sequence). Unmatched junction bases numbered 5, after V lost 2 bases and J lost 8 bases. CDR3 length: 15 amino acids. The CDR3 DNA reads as TGTGCCAGCAGCTTACCGACAGGGGGCAAAGAAAAACTGTTTTTT. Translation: CASSLPTGGKEKLFF.

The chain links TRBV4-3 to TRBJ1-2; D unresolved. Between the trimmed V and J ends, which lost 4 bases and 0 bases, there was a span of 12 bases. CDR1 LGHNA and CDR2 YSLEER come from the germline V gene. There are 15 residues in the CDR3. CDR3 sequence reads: CASSRQEGPNYGYTF. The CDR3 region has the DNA TGCGCCAGCAGCCGTCAGGAGGGCCCTAACTATGGCTACACCTTC.

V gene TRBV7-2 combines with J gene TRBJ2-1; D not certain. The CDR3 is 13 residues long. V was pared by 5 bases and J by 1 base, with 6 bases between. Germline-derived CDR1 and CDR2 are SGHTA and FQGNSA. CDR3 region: CASSGGSYNEQFF. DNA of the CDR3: TGTGCCAGCAGCGGTGGATCCTACAATGAGCAGTTCTTC.

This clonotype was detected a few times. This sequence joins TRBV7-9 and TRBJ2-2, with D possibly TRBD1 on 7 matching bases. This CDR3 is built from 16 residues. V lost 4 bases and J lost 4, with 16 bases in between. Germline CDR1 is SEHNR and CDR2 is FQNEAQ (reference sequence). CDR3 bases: TGTGCCAGCAGCTCCCCGGAGGGGGCTGGCACCGGGGAGCTGTTTTTT. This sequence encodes CASSSPEGAGTGELFF.

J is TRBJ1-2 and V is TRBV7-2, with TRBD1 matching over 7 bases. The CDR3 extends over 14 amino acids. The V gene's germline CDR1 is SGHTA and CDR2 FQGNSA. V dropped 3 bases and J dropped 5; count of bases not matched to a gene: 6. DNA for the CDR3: TGTGCCAGCAGCTTCGTTGGGACAGTTTATGGCTACACCTTC. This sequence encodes CASSFVGTVYGYTF.

CDR3 residues: CASSLVQRGGFEDNEQFF. The CDR3 nucleotides are TGTGCCAGCAGCTTAGTCCAGCGGGGGGGCTTCGAGGACAATGAGCAGTTCTTC. This rearrangement joins TRBV7-6 to TRBJ2-1; 10 nucleotides match TRBD2. J lost 5 bases, V lost 1 base, and 11 bases had no gene match. There are 18 residues in the CDR3. CDR1 is SGHVS and CDR2 is FNYEAQ in the germline V gene.

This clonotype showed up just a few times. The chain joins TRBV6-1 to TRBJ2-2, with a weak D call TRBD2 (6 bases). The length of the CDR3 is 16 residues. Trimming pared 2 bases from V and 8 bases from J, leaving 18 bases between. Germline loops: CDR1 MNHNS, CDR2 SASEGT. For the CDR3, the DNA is TGTGCCAGCAGTGAAAACGCGGGGCCCTCCGCGGGGGAGCTGTTTTTT. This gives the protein CASSENAGPSAGELFF.

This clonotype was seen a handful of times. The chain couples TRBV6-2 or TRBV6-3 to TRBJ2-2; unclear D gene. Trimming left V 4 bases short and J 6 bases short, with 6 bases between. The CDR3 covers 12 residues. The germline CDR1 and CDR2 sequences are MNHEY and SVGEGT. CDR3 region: CASSFPPGELFF. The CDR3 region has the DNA TGTGCCAGCAGTTTCCCTCCCGGGGAGCTGTTTTTT.

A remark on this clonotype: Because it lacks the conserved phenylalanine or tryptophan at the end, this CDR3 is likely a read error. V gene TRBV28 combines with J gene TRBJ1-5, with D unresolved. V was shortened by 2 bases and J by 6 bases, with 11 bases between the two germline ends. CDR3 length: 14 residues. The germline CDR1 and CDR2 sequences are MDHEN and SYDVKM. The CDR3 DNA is TGTGCCAGCAGTTTAAGCGAGGGAGCTCAGCCCCAGCATTTA. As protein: CASSLSEGAQPQHL.

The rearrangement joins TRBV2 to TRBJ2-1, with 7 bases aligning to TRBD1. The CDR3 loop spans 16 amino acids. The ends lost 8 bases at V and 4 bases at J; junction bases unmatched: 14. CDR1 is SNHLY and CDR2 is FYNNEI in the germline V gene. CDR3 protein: CASSMSRDSIYNEQFF. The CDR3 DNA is TGTGCCAGCTCCATGTCCCGGGACAGTATTTACAATGAGCAGTTCTTC.

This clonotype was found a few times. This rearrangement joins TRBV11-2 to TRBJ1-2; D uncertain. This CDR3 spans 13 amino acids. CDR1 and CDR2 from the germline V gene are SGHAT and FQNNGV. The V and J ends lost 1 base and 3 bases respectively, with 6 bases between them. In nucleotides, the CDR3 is TGTGCCAGCAGCTTAGTTTTCGACTATGGCTACACCTTC. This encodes CASSLVFDYGYTF.

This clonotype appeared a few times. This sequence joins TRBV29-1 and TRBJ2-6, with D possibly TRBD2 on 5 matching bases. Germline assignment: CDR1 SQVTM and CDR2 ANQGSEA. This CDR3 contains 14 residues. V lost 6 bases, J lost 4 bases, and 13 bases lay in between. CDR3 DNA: TGCAGCGTCAGGCCGGGGTACGGGGCCAACGTCCTGACTTTC. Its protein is CSVRPGYGANVLTF.

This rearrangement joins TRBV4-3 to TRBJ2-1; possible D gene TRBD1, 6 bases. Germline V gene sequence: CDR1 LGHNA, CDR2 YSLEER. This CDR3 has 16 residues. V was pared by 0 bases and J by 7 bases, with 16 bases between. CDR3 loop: CASSQDKARQVNEQFF. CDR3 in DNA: TGCGCCAGCAGCCAAGATAAGGCTCGACAGGTAAATGAGCAGTTCTTC.

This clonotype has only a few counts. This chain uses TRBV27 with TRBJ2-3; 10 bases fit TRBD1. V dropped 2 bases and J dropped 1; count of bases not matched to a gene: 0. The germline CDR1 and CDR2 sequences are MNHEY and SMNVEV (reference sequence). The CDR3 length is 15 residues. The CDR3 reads CASSLDRGRTDTQYF. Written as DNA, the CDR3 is TGTGCCAGCAGTTTAGACAGGGGGCGCACAGATACGCAGTATTTT.

CDR3 protein: CSVDRGSYGYTF. For the CDR3, the DNA is TGCAGCGTAGACAGGGGTAGCTATGGCTACACCTTC. This chain connects TRBV29-1 to TRBJ1-2, with 8 bases that match TRBD1. CDR3 size: 12 residues. The ends lost 6 bases at V and 4 bases at J; junction bases unmatched: 4. CDR1 and CDR2 (germline): SQVTM, ANQGSEA. Variable domain in full (rest from reference TRBV29-1 and TRBJ1-2): SAVISQKPSRDICQRGTSLTIQCQVDSQVTMMFWYRQQPGQSLTLIATANQGSEATYESGFVIDKFPISRPNLTFSTLTVSNMSPEDSSIYLCSVDRGSYGYTFGSGTRLTVV.

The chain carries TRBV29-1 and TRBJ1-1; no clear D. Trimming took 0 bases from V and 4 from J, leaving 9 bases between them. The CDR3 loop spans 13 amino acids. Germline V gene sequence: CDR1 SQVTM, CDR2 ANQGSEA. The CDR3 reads CSVEEGRVTEAFF. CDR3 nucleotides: TGCAGCGTTGAAGAGGGGAGGGTCACTGAAGCTTTCTTT.

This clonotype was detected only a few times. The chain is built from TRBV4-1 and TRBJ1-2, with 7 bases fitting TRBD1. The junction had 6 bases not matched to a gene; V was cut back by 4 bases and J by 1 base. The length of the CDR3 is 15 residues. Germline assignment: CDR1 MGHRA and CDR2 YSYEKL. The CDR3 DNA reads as TGCGCCAGCAGCCCCGGGACAGAACTTAACTATGGCTACACCTTC. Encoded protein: CASSPGTELNYGYTF.

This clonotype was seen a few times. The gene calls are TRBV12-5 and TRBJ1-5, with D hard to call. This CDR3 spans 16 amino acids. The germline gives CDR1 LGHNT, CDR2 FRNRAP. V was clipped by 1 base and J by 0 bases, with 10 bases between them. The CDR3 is CASGLGTPYSNQPQHF. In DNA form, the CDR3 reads TGTGCTAGTGGTTTGGGCACACCGTATAGCAATCAGCCCCAGCATTTT. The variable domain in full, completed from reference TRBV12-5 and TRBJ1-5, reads DARVTQTPRHKVTEMGQEVTMRCQPILGHNTVFWYRQTMMQGLELLAYFRNRAPLDDSGMPKDRFSAEMPDATLATLKIQPSEPRDSAVYFCASGLGTPYSNQPQHFGDGTRLSIL.